A selection of T cell receptor beta chains follows, all from one sample in a study of T cell responses to AZD1222 COVID-19 vaccine. The method was immunoSEQ multiplex PCR; TCRdb's version includes in-frame clones alone and lacks a portion of them. The sample holds 150,000 to 200,000 clones; just under 90% are singletons and the top ten take under 7.5%. Material: peripheral blood, obtained on day 0 of AZD1222 vaccination. All receptors come from an adult in good health. Each CDR3 is given with its conserved first and last residue. The D gene is left open where the match is weak. Some rows mark clone size as missing; the rest say once, few, many or name a class of expanded clone.

d_gene	v_gene	j_gene	abundance	CDR3nt	CDR3aa
TRBD2	TRBV7-2	TRBJ2-1	.	TGTGCCAGCAGCCCGCGGGGGGCCTGGGAGGGGAATGAGCAGTTCTTC	CASSPRGAWEGNEQFF
TRBD1	TRBV12-5	TRBJ1-2	once	TGTGCTAGTGGCCTTAGTACGGGACAGCGGAACTATGGCTACACCTTC	CASGLSTGQRNYGYTF
.	TRBV7-2	TRBJ2-2	once	TGTGCCAGCAGCTATGTAGTAGGTGATGTGGAGCTGTTTTTT	CASSYVVGDVELFF
.	TRBV24-1	TRBJ2-1	.	TGTGCCACCAGTGACTATGGAAACTCGGACTACAATGAGCAGTTCTTC	CATSDYGNSDYNEQFF
.	TRBV4-3	TRBJ2-3	once	TGCGCCAGCAGCCAAGGCCCACTGACAGATACGCAGTATTTT	CASSQGPLTDTQYF
.	TRBV19	TRBJ1-5	.	TGTGCCAGTAGGGAGACAGGTCACAATCAGCCCCAGCATTTT	CASRETGHNQPQHF
.	TRBV19	TRBJ1-5	.	TGTGCCAGTAGTATATCCATGGGGGCCAGCCAGCCCCAGCATTTT	CASSISMGASQPQHF
.	TRBV5-4	TRBJ2-5	.	TGTGCCACAAGGGACATCCAAGAGACCCAGTACTTC	CATRDIQETQYF
.	TRBV28	TRBJ1-2	.	TGTGCCAGCAGTTTAGTTTCCGTCAACTATGGCTACACCTTC	CASSLVSVNYGYTF
TRBD2	TRBV11-3	TRBJ2-3	.	TGTGCCAGCAGCTTGACTAGCGGAGCGACGCAGTATTTT	CASSLTSGATQYF
TRBD1	TRBV5-4	TRBJ2-5	.	TGTGCCAGCAGCCCGGCAGGGGGACACCAAGAGACCCAGTACTTC	CASSPAGGHQETQYF
.	TRBV5-4	TRBJ2-2	.	TGTGCCAGCAGCATCAGGGGTGGGGGCACCGGGGAGCTGTTTTTT	CASSIRGGGTGELFF
.	TRBV19	TRBJ2-5	.	TGTGCCAGTAGTATAGATCTGGGGCAGAAAGAGACCCAGTACTTC	CASSIDLGQKETQYF
.	TRBV30	TRBJ2-3	.	TGTGCCTGGACCGGCGGTGGGCCAGATACGCAGTATTTT	CAWTGGGPDTQYF
TRBD2	TRBV28	TRBJ2-3	.	TGTGCCAGCAGTCGGGGCGGGGGGAGCACAGATACGCAGTATTTT	CASSRGGGSTDTQYF
.	TRBV29-1	TRBJ1-1	.	TGCAGCGTTGGTCAGGGCGGGGGTGGCACTGAAGCTTTCTTT	CSVGQGGGGTEAFF
TRBD2	TRBV5-4	TRBJ2-2	.	TGTGCCAGCAGCTTGCCGCAGCGGGGCGGCGGGGAGCTGTTTTTT	CASSLPQRGGGELFF
.	TRBV6-2/TRBV6-3	TRBJ2-7	.	TGTGCCAGCAGTTACAGTACAGAAGGTCGGGGCTCCTACGAGCAGTACTTC	CASSYSTEGRGSYEQYF
.	TRBV7-2	TRBJ1-6	.	TGTGCCAGCAGCGCGATGGGTGGTGGTGGTTCACCCCTCCACTTT	CASSAMGGGGSPLHF
TRBD1	TRBV7-3	TRBJ2-3	.	TGTGCCAGCAGGCGTGGGACAGGGGGCCCAGATACGCAGTATTTT	CASRRGTGGPDTQYF
.	TRBV19	TRBJ1-2	.	TGTGCCAGTAGGCTGGCAGCGGAATATGGCTACACCTTC	CASRLAAEYGYTF
TRBD1	TRBV27	TRBJ1-5	.	TGTGCCAGCAGTTCTGCCGGGACAGGGTATCAGCCCCAGCATTTT	CASSSAGTGYQPQHF
TRBD1	TRBV10-3	TRBJ2-5	.	TGTGCCATCAGTGGTCAGGGACAGGGTCGGATAGAGACCCAGTACTTC	CAISGQGQGRIETQYF
.	TRBV19	TRBJ1-6	.	TGTGCCAGTAGTATTCGGCAGGGAACCTATAATTCACCCCTCCACTTT	CASSIRQGTYNSPLHF
.	TRBV6-6	TRBJ1-5	.	TGTGCCAGCAGTCTCGGGACCAATCTCGATGGCAATCAGCCCCAGCATTTT	CASSLGTNLDGNQPQHF
TRBD2	TRBV7-3	TRBJ2-1	.	TGTGCCAGCAGCTTAACCGGGACTACCAACAATGAGCAGTTCTTC	CASSLTGTTNNEQFF
.	TRBV7-9	TRBJ1-2	.	TGTGCCAGCAGCTTACTAGGCAGTCAGGGCTATGGCTACACCTTC	CASSLLGSQGYGYTF